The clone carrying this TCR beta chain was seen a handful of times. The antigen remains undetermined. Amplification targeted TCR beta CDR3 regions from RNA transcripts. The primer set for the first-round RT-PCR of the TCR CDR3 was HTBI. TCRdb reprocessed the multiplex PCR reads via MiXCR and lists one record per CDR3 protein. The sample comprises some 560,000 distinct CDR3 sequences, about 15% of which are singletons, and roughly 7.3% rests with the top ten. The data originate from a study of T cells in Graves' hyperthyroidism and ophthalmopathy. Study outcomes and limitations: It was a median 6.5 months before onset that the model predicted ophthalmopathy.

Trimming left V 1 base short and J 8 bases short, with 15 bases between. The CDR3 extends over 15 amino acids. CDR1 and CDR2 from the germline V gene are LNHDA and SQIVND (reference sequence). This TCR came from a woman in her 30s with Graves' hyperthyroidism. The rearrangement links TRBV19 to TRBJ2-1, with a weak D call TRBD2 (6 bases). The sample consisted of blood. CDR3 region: CASSIVLTGGHEQFF. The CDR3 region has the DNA TGTGCCAGTAGTATAGTTTTGACCGGGGGTCATGAGCAGTTCTTC.